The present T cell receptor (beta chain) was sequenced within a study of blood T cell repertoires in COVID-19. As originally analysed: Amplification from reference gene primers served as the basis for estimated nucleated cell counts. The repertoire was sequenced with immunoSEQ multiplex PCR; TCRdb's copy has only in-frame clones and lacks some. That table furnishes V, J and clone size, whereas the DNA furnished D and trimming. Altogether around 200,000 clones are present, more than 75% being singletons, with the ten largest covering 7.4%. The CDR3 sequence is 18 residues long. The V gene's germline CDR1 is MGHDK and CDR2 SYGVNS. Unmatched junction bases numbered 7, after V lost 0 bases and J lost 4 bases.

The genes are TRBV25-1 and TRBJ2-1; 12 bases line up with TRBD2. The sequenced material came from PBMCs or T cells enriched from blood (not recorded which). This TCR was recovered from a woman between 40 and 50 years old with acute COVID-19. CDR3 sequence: CASSEYGLAGNPYNEQFF. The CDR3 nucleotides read TGTGCCAGCAGTGAATACGGACTAGCGGGGAATCCTTACAATGAGCAGTTCTTC.